The next 28 T cell receptor beta chains were all read from a single sample in a study of blood T cell repertoires in COVID-19 (dated by TCRdb to 2020 to 2022). Library preparation employed the immunoSEQ multiplex PCR assay. TCRdb holds this immuneACCESS table with in-frame rearrangements only. Some clones are missing; in checked studies, unresolved V genes explain under half, and the rest has no known cause. Across this sample there are roughly 70,000 clones, with roughly 80% seen only once. Around a sixth of the sample is taken by the ten largest. Sequenced: peripheral blood. The receptors were sampled from a man aged 70-80 years who had recovered from COVID-19.

This clone has a count of ten or more. The V call is TRBV7-9, the J call TRBJ2-7; 8 positions agree with TRBD1. V was pared by 6 bases and J by 6 bases, with 10 bases of the junction left unmatched. The CDR3 loop spans 14 amino acids. Germline V lookup: CDR1 SEHNR, CDR2 FQNEAQ (reference sequence). CDR3 region: CASRETGGFGEQYF. The DNA of the CDR3 is TGTGCCAGCAGAGAAACAGGGGGGTTCGGCGAGCAGTACTTC.

V is TRBV3-1 (or the pseudogene TRBV3-2) and J is TRBJ1-4; 8 bases agree with TRBD1. CDR3 length equals 13 residues. J gave up 8 bases and V 8 bases, and 7 bases lay outside the gene matches. Germline CDR1 reads LGHDT; CDR2 reads YNNKEL (reference sequence). In DNA, the CDR3 is TGTGCCAGCGGGGCAGGGGGCTTCGAAAAACTGTTTTTT. Translation: CASGAGGFEKLFF.

The V call is TRBV30, the J call TRBJ1-6; D is undetermined. Germline values: CDR1 GTSNPN, CDR2 SVGIG (reference sequence). The CDR3 consists of 11 residues. The V and J ends lost 1 base and 9 bases respectively, with 4 bases between them. The CDR3, as DNA: TGTGCCTGGAGTGACGGTTCACCCCTCCACTTT. Translation: CAWSDGSPLHF.

This clone was picked up one time. The chain couples TRBV28 to TRBJ2-7, with D perhaps TRBD1 (5 bases). Per the germline V gene, CDR1 is MDHEN and CDR2 is SYDVKM. The CDR3 extends over 14 amino acids. Trimming cost V 4 bases and J 2 bases, with 12 bases left between them. DNA for the CDR3: TGTGCCAGCAGTTGGTCAGGGAACCCCTACGAGCAGTACTTC. Amino acids: CASSWSGNPYEQYF.

This clone appeared a few times. The chain recombines TRBV24-1 with TRBJ1-4; tentatively, D is TRBD1 (5 bases). Germline V lookup: CDR1 KGHDR, CDR2 SFDVKD. CDR3 length equals 15 residues. V dropped 5 bases and J dropped 5 bases, with 14 bases sitting between them. CDR3 DNA sequence: TGTGCCACCAGTGCCGGGGGGGGGAACAATGAAAAACTGTTTTTT. Its translation: CATSAGGGNNEKLFF.

The genes are TRBV13 and TRBJ1-1; D is undetermined. Germline V gene data show CDR1 as PRHDT and CDR2 as FYEKMQ (reference sequence). The V and J ends lost 0 bases and 5 bases respectively, with 19 bases between them. This CDR3 has 17 amino acids. The DNA for the CDR3 is TGTGCCAGCAGCTTAGGCAAGAGACCGGGAGTTCGTACTGAAGCTTTCTTT. Translated: CASSLGKRPGVRTEAFF.

The chain employs TRBV30 and TRBJ1-6; possibly TRBD1 for D (5 bases). Germline CDR1 is GTSNPN and CDR2 is SVGIG (reference sequence). The CDR3 length is 15 residues. Trimming removed 4 bases from V and 0 bases from J, with 10 bases in between. CDR3 loop: CAWTSGNSYNSPLHF. In nucleotides, the CDR3 is TGTGCCTGGACTTCAGGGAACTCCTATAATTCACCCCTCCACTTT.

The chain couples TRBV30 to TRBJ1-2; no clear D gene. Germline CDR1 is GTSNPN and CDR2 is SVGIG (reference sequence). This CDR3 has 9 residues. Trimming removed 2 bases at V and 13 bases at J, with 8 bases between. CDR3 residues: CAWSPSFTF. The CDR3 nucleotides are TGTGCCTGGAGTCCCTCGTTCACCTTC.

This clone was counted a single time. The chain employs TRBV7-9 and TRBJ2-3; 9 bases match TRBD2. After removal of 5 bases from V and 1 base from J, the junction contained 13 bases not matched to a gene. CDR3 size: 18 residues. The germline V gene encodes CDR1 SEHNR and CDR2 FQNEAQ (reference sequence). The DNA for the CDR3 is TGTGCCAGCAGCCCCAGACTAGCGGAGCCCACTCGCACAGATACGCAGTATTTT. It specifies CASSPRLAEPTRTDTQYF.

This clone is deemed medium-sized. The V call is TRBV27, the J call TRBJ1-6, with D tentatively TRBD1 (6 bases). Germline CDR1 and CDR2: MNHEY and SMNVEV (reference sequence). Trimming stripped 5 bases from V and 7 bases from J, with 15 bases between. The CDR3 has 15 residues. Here the CDR3 reads CASSIIQGKNSPLHF. Here the CDR3 DNA reads TGTGCCAGCAGTATAATACAGGGTAAAAATTCACCCCTCCACTTT.

This chain joins TRBV6-2 or TRBV6-3 and TRBJ2-2; 9 nucleotides line up with TRBD2. The germline CDR1 and CDR2 sequences are MNHEY and SVGEGT. V lost 3 bases, J lost 4 bases, and 3 bases stayed unmatched. This CDR3 spans 15 amino acids. CDR3 sequence: CASSYLSGGTGELFF. The CDR3 DNA reads TGTGCCAGCAGTTATCTTAGCGGGGGCACCGGGGAGCTGTTTTTT.

The CDR3 region is CASSQDWTSGRGEQFF. In DNA, the CDR3 is TGCGCCAGCAGCCAAGATTGGACTAGCGGGAGAGGCGAGCAGTTCTTC. The chain recombines TRBV4-1 with TRBJ2-1; 13 bases are shared with TRBD2. Trimming cost V 0 bases and J 10 bases; bases outside gene matches: 6. CDR1 and CDR2 from the germline V gene are MGHRA and YSYEKL. The length of the CDR3 is 16 residues.

This clone was seen a handful of times. The chain carries TRBV19 and TRBJ1-3; TRBD1 aligns across 7 bases. J was trimmed by 6 bases and V by 4 bases; bases with no gene match: 9. CDR1 LNHDA and CDR2 SQIVND come from the germline V gene (reference sequence). The CDR3 extends over 15 amino acids. CDR3: CASSNPGRGINTIYF. The CDR3 nucleotides read TGTGCCAGTAGTAATCCCGGCAGGGGGATAAACACCATATATTTT.

DNA of the CDR3: TGTGCCAGCAGTTTAAGAGGATCAAGGAGAACCTACGAGCAGTACTTC. Its translation is CASSLRGSRRTYEQYF. This chain uses TRBV28 with TRBJ2-7; no clear D. The CDR3 covers 16 residues. V was clipped by 2 bases and J by 2 bases, with 16 bases between them. From germline, CDR1 is MDHEN and CDR2 SYDVKM.

The gene calls are TRBV5-1 and TRBJ2-3; the D gene is possibly TRBD2 (5 bases). The CDR3 extends over 16 amino acids. V was cut by 2 bases and J by 0 bases, with 13 bases left in between. CDR1 is SGHRS and CDR2 is YFSETQ in the germline V gene. The CDR3 DNA reads as TGCGCCAGCAGCTTAGAGGGAGAGTCTAGCACAGATACGCAGTATTTT. Translation: CASSLEGESSTDTQYF. Full variable domain (outside the CDR3, taken from reference TRBV5-1 and TRBJ2-3): KAGVTQTPRYLIKTRGQQVTLSCSPISGHRSVSWYQQTPGQGLQFLFEYFSETQRNKGNFPGRFSGRQFSNSRSEMNVSTLELGDSALYLCASSLEGESSTDTQYFGPGTRLTVL.

There are a few counts of this clone. This sequence joins TRBV27 and TRBJ2-2; 8 bases line up with TRBD1. Per germline, CDR1 MNHEY and CDR2 SMNVEV (reference sequence). CDR3 length: 13 residues. V gave up 6 bases and J gave up 11 bases; unmatched junction bases: 8. CDR3 in amino acids: CASSLTGGAELFF. The CDR3 DNA reads as TGTGCCAGCAGCCTTACAGGGGGAGCAGAGCTGTTTTTT.

The rearrangement joins TRBV29-1 to TRBJ2-6, with D unresolved. The V end was cut by 2 bases, the J end by 3 bases, with 8 bases between. CDR3 size: 14 residues. Per germline, CDR1 SQVTM and CDR2 ANQGSEA. CDR3 DNA: TGCAGCGTTGAACCGTTAGATGGGGCCAACGTCCTGACTTTC. Protein: CSVEPLDGANVLTF.

V gene TRBV7-2 combines with J gene TRBJ2-7; perhaps TRBD1 as D (6 bases). CDR3 size: 14 residues. CDR1 is SGHTA and CDR2 is FQGNSA in the germline V gene. Trimming left V 4 bases short and J 4 bases short, with 14 bases between. CDR3 in DNA: TGTGCCAGCAGCTCAGGGGTAATGGTATACGAGCAGTACTTC. As protein: CASSSGVMVYEQYF. The full variable domain, in which reference TRBV7-2 and TRBJ2-7 provide the parts outside the CDR3, is GAGVSQSPSNKVTEKGKDVELRCDPISGHTALYWYRQSLGQGLEFLIYFQGNSAPDKSGLPSDRFSAERTGGSVSTLTIQRTQQEDSAVYLCASSSGVMVYEQYFGPGTRLTVT.

This chain uses TRBV19 with TRBJ2-6; D unclear. From germline, CDR1 is LNHDA and CDR2 SQIVND (reference sequence). The CDR3 is made up of 13 amino acids. Trimming stripped 6 bases from V and 2 bases from J, with 5 bases between. CDR3 DNA: TGTGCCAGTAGCCAGACTGGGGCCAACGTCCTGACTTTC. Its translation: CASSQTGANVLTF.

The J gene is TRBJ2-4, the V gene TRBV5-1; 10 bases match TRBD2. This CDR3 is built from 17 residues. The J segment lost 0 bases and the V segment lost 0 bases, leaving 3 bases of the junction unmatched. The germline V gene encodes CDR1 SGHRS and CDR2 YFSETQ. Here the CDR3 reads CASSLGSSGRAKNIQYF. The CDR3 DNA reads TGCGCCAGCAGCTTGGGATCTAGCGGGAGAGCCAAAAACATTCAGTACTTC.

The chain joins TRBV19 to TRBJ1-4, with TRBD1 matching over 9 bases. The CDR3 consists of 17 residues. Trimming at V came to 3 bases and at J to 4 bases, leaving 9 bases not matched to a gene. Germline loops: CDR1 LNHDA, CDR2 SQIVND (reference sequence). The CDR3 reads CASSIAQGARGNEKLFF. The CDR3 region has the DNA TGTGCCAGTAGTATCGCACAGGGGGCGCGAGGTAATGAAAAACTGTTTTTT.

This chain links TRBV28 with TRBJ2-2; weak D call: TRBD2 (5 bases). The ends were cut back, 2 bases at V and 5 bases at J, with 12 bases in the middle. Germline V gene sequence: CDR1 MDHEN, CDR2 SYDVKM. CDR3 length: 15 residues. The chain's CDR3 is CASSLQPDSTGELFF. Here the CDR3 DNA reads TGTGCCAGCAGTTTACAACCGGACTCTACCGGGGAGCTGTTTTTT. Drawing the rest from reference TRBV28 and TRBJ2-2, the complete variable domain is DVKVTQSSRYLVKRTGEKVFLECVQDMDHENMFWYRQDPGLGLRLIYFSYDVKMKEKGDIPEGYSVSREKKERFSLILESASTNQTSMYLCASSLQPDSTGELFFGEGSRLTVL.

V and J are TRBV11-2 and TRBJ2-7, with 9 bases fitting TRBD2. The CDR3 is made up of 13 amino acids. Germline trimming cut 1 base from V and 6 bases from J; bases unmatched to any gene: 1. Germline values: CDR1 SGHAT, CDR2 FQNNGV. CDR3 sequence: CASSLGAGGEQYF. CDR3 bases: TGTGCCAGCAGCTTAGGAGCGGGAGGCGAGCAGTACTTC.

This chain connects TRBV9 to TRBJ1-5; 7 nucleotides line up with TRBD1. Unmatched junction bases numbered 3, after V lost 0 bases and J lost 3 bases. Germline CDR1 is SGDLS and CDR2 is YYNGEE. The CDR3 is made up of 15 amino acids. The CDR3 bases are TGTGCCAGCAGCGTAGGACAGGGTAACAATCAGCCCCAGCATTTT. This sequence encodes CASSVGQGNNQPQHF.

The chain is built from TRBV27 and TRBJ2-4; a possible D gene is TRBD2 (6 bases). Germline V CDR1 and CDR2: MNHEY, SMNVEV (reference sequence). The CDR3 is made up of 13 amino acids. Trimming left V 5 bases short and J 9 bases short, with 14 bases between. CDR3 sequence: CASSRGLQRIQYF. In nucleotides, the CDR3 is TGTGCCAGCAGTCGGGGACTTCAGCGCATTCAGTACTTC.

In DNA, the CDR3 is TGCAGCGTTGAACGGGGGGAGGCCCAAGAGACCCAGTACTTC. Translated: CSVERGEAQETQYF. The genes are TRBV29-1 and TRBJ2-5, with 7 bases aligning to TRBD2. The CDR3 extends over 14 amino acids. Unmatched junction bases numbered 4, after V lost 2 bases and J lost 1 base. Germline V gene data show CDR1 as SQVTM and CDR2 as ANQGSEA.

This chain joins TRBV19 and TRBJ1-4, with 9 bases matching TRBD1. This CDR3 has 15 residues. After removal of 6 bases from V and 8 bases from J, the junction contained 10 bases not matched to a gene. Germline values: CDR1 LNHDA, CDR2 SQIVND (reference sequence). CDR3 residues: CASRLTGTGIEKLFF. The CDR3 nucleotides are TGTGCCAGTAGACTAACTGGGACAGGGATAGAAAAACTGTTTTTT.

The chain is built from TRBV18 and TRBJ2-1; 8 positions agree with TRBD2. The length of the CDR3 is 18 residues. Trimming took 3 bases from V and 4 from J; bases not matched to a gene: 14. Per germline, CDR1 KGHSH and CDR2 LQKENI. CDR3 nucleotides: TGTGCCAGCTCACCGACCCGACGGGGGGGGCCAGGGTACAATGAGCAGTTCTTC. Translated: CASSPTRRGGPGYNEQFF.